The clone carrying this TCR beta chain was counted ten times or more. Antigen specificity is unknown. CDR3 length: 15 amino acids. The V gene's germline CDR1 is KGHSH and CDR2 LQKENI. V was clipped by 4 bases and J by 3 bases; unmatched bases: 5. Original processing methods: ImmunoSEQ gave junction-only sequences without quality scores, so filtering differed. Some clones are missing from TCRdb's copy, which holds only in-frame ones; the method was immunoSEQ multiplex PCR. V, J and clone size derive from that table, while D and trimming were established from the DNA sequence. The profile covers 780,000 or so clones, with 55% to 80% appearing a single time and about 1.8% taken by the ten largest. The data stem from a study of shared clonotypes between healthy human individuals. Study results and caveats: It was expected that sequencing depth would affect clonotype sharing among donors.

The TCR sequence derives from a woman aged 25 to 45 in good health. Sequencing used memory CD4+ T cells sorted from blood. Noted subset: CD45RA-negative fraction. This sequence joins TRBV18 and TRBJ1-4; the match to TRBD1 covers 7 bases. The CDR3 coding sequence is TGTGCCAGCTCACATGACAGGGCCTCTAATGAAAAACTGTTTTTT. Translating it yields CASSHDRASNEKLFF.